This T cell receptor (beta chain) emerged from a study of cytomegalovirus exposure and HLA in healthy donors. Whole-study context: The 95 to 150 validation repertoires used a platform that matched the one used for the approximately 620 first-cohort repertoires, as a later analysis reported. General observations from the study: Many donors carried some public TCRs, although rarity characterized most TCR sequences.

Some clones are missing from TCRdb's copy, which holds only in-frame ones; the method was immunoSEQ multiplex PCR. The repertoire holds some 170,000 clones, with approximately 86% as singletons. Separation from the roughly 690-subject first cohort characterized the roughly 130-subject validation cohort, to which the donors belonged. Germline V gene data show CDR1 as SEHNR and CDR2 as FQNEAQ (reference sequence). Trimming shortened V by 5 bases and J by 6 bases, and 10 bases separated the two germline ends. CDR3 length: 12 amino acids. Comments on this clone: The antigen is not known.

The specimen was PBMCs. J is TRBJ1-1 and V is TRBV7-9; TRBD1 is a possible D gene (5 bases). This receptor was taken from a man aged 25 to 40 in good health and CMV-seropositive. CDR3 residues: CASSIQGSEAFF. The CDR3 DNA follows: TGTGCCAGCAGCATTCAGGGCTCTGAAGCTTTCTTT.